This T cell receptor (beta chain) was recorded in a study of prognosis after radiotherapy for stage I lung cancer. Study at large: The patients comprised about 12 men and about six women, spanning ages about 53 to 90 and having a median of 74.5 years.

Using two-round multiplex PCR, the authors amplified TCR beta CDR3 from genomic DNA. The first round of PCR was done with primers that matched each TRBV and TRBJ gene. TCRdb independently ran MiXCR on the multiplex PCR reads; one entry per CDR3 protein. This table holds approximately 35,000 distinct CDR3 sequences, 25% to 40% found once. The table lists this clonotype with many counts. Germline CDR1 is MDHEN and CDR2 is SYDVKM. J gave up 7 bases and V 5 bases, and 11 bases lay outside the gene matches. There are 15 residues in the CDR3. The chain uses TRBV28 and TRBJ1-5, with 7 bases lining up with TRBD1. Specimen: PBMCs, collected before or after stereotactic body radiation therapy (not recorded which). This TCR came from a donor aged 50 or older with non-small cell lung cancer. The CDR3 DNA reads TGTGCCAGCAGTCCCTACAGGGGAAAGCGACAGCCCCAGCATTTT. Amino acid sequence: CASSPYRGKRQPQHF.